A single T cell receptor (beta chain) is shown here with its context. Its antigen remains unknown. This sample is drawn from a study of T cell responses to AZD1222 COVID-19 vaccine. Study-level results: Baseline testing showed seropositivity in only a handful of AZD1222 recipients.

The CDR3 totals 12 residues. CDR1 is MNHEY and CDR2 is SVGEGT in the germline V gene. V gave up 3 bases and J gave up 6 bases, with 8 bases separating them. TCRdb keeps only in-frame clones here, not all; method: immunoSEQ multiplex PCR. The sample lists more than 110,000 clones, roughly nine tenths seen once, with around 3.5% in the top ten. This TCR was recovered from an adult in good health. Sequences were derived from peripheral blood, sampled on day 0 of AZD1222 vaccination. The chain combines TRBV6-2 or TRBV6-3 with TRBJ1-2; D is ambiguous. The DNA of the CDR3 is TGTGCCAGCAGTTATTCGGGGAATGGCTACACCTTC. Amino acids: CASSYSGNGYTF.